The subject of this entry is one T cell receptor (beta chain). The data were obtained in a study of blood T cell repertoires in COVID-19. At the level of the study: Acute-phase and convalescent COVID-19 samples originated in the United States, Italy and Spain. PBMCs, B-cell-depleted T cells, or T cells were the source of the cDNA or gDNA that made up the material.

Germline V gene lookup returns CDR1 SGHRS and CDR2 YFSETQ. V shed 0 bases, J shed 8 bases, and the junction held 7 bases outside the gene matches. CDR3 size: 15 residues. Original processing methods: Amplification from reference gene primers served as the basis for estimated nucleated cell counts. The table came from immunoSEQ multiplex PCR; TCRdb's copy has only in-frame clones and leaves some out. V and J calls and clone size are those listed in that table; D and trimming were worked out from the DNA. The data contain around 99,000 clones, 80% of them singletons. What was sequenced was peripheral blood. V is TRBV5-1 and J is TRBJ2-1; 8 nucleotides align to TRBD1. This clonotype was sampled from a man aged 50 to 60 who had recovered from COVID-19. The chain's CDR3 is CASSLGRGQADEQFF. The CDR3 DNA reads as TGCGCCAGCAGCTTGGGCAGGGGGCAGGCGGATGAGCAGTTCTTC. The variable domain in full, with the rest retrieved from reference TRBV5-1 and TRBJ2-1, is KAGVTQTPRYLIKTRGQQVTLSCSPISGHRSVSWYQQTPGQGLQFLFEYFSETQRNKGNFPGRFSGRQFSNSRSEMNVSTLELGDSALYLCASSLGRGQADEQFFGPGTRLTVL.